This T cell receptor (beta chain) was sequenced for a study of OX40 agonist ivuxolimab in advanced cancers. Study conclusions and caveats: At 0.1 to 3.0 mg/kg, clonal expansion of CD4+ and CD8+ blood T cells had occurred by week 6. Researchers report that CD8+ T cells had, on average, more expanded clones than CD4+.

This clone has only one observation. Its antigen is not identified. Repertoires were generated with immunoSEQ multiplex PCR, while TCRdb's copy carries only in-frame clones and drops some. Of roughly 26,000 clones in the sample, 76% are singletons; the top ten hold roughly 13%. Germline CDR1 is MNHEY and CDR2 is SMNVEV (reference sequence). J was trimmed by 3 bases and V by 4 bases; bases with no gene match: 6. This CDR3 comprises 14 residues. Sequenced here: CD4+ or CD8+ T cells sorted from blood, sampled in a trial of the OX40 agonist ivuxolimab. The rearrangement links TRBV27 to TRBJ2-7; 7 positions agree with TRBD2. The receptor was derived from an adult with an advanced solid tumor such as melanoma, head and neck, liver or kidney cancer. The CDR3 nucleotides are TGTGCCAGCAGTTGGTCCGGGACTAACTACGAGCAGTACTTC. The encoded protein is CASSWSGTNYEQYF.